This entry is about one T cell receptor (beta chain). The sample is drawn from a study of blood T cell repertoires in COVID-19. The J segment lost 0 bases and the V segment lost 0 bases, leaving 11 bases of the junction unmatched. The CDR3 is 20 residues long. CDR1 and CDR2 (germline): LNHNV, YYDKDF (reference sequence). Clones were read by immunoSEQ multiplex PCR, and TCRdb kept only the in-frame ones, dropping some. The sample contains about 150,000 clones, 86% of which appear only once. The origin of this receptor is a man between 70 and 80 years old with acute or convalescent COVID-19. Sequenced: peripheral blood. The gene calls are TRBV15 and TRBJ2-1; 10 bases agree with TRBD2. CDR3 in amino acids: CATSRDPASGRKDSYNEQFF. In DNA form, the CDR3 reads TGTGCCACCAGCAGAGATCCGGCTAGCGGGAGAAAGGACTCCTACAATGAGCAGTTCTTC. Full variable domain (rest looked up from reference TRBV15 and TRBJ2-1): DAMVIQNPRYQVTQFGKPVTLSCSQTLNHNVMYWYQQKSSQAPKLLFHYYDKDFNNEADTPDNFQSRRPNTSFCFLDIRSPGLGDTAMYLCATSRDPASGRKDSYNEQFFGPGTRLTVL.